The TCR beta chain under discussion was sequenced for a study of tumor and adjacent non-tumor tissue in lung cancer. As for the study in general: The cohort had approximately 13 adenocarcinoma, 2 squamous cell and 1 small cell patients. General observations from the study: Tumor repertoires had a smaller top 100 clone share than normal lung.

Of note for this clonotype: What it binds is unknown. A read error is likely, as this CDR3 ends without the conserved phenylalanine or tryptophan.

A modified ARM-PCR protocol with three rounds of nested PCR amplified TCRbeta. TCRdb processed the multiplex PCR reads anew with MiXCR; each CDR3 protein has one entry. Of 65,000 to 80,000 distinct CDR3 sequences listed, about three quarters are singletons. RNA was extracted from bulk tissue without any cell sorting. Newly diagnosed lung cancer patients had thoracic surgery in China, August–late 2014, without prior chemotherapy. The length of the CDR3 is 13 residues. Per germline, CDR1 DFQATT and CDR2 SNEGSKA (reference sequence). The ends lost 6 bases at V and 2 bases at J; junction bases unmatched: 3.

The TCR was taken from a man aged 55 to 69 with non-small cell lung cancer. The sequenced material came from lung tumor tissue. The gene calls are TRBV20-1 and TRBJ2-3, with 9 bases aligning to TRBD2. The CDR3 loop reads CSAPSGITDTQYS. As DNA, the CDR3 is TGCAGTGCGCCTAGCGGGATCACAGATACGCAGTATTCT.